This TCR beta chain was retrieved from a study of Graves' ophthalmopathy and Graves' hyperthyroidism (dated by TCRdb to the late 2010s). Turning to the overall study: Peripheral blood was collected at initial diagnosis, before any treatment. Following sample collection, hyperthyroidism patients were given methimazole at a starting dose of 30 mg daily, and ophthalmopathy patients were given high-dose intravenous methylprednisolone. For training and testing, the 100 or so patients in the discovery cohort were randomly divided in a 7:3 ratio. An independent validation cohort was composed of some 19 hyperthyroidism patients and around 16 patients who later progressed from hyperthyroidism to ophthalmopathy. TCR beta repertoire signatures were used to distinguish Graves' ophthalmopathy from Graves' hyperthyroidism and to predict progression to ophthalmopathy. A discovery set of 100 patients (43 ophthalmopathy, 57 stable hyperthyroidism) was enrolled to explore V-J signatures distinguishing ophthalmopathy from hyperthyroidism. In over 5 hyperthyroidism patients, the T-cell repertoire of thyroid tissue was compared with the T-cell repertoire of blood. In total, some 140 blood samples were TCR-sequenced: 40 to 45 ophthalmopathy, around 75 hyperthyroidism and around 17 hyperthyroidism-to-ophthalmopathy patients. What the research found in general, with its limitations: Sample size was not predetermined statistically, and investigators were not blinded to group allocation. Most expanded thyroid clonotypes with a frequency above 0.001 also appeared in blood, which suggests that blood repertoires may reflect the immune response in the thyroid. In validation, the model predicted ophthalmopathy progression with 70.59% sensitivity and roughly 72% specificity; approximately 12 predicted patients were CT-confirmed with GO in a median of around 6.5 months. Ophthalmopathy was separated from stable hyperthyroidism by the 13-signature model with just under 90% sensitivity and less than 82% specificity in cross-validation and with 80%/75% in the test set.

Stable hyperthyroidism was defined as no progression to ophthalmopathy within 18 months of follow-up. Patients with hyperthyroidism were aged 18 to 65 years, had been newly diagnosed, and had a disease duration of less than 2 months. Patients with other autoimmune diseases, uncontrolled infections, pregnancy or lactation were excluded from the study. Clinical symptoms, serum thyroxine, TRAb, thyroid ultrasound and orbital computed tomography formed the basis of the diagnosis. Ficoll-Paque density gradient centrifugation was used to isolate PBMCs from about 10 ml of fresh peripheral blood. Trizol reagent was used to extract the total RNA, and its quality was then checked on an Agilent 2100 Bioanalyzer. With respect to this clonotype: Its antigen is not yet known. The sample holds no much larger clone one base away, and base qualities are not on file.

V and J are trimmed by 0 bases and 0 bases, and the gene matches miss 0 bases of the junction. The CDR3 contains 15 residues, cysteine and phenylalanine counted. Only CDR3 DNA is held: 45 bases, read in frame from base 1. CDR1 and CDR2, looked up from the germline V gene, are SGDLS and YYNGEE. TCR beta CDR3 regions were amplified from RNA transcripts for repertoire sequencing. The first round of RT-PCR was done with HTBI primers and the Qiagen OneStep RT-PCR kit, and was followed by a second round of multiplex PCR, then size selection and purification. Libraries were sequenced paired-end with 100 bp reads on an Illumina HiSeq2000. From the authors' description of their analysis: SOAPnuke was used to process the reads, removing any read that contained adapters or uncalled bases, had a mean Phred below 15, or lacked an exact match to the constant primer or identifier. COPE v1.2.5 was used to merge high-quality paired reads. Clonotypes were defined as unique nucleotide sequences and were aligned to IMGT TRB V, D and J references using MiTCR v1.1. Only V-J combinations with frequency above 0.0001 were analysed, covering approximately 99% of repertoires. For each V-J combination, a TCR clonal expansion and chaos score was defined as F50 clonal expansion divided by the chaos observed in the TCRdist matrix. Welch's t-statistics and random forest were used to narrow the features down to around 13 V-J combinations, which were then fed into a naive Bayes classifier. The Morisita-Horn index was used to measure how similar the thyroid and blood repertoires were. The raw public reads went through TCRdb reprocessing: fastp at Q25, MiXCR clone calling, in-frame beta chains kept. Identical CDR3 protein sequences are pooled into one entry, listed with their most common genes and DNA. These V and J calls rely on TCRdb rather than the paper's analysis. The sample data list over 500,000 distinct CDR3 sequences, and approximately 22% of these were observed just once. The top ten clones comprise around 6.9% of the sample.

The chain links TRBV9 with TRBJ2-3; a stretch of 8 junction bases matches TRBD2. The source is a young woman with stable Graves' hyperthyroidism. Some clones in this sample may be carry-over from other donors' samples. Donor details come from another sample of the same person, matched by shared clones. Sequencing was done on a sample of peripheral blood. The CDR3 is CASSVAGGSTDTQYF. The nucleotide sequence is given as TGTGCCAGCAGCGTAGCGGGGGGGAGCACAGATACGCAGTATTTT.